The table lists the clone carrying this TCR beta chain with a count of one. The data are from a study of control samples from healthy donors and cancer patients. The V gene lost 0 bases and the J gene lost 0 bases, with 10 bases spanning the gap. This CDR3 is 17 amino acids long. Germline lookup yields CDR1 SGHRS and CDR2 YFSETQ. The protocol was immunoSEQ multiplex PCR, while the TCRdb copy is restricted to in-frame clones and leaves out a portion. The table includes over 60,000 clones, around 90% detected once. The chain uses TRBV5-1 and TRBJ2-6; D tentatively reads TRBD1 or TRBD2 (5 bases each). Sequenced: PBMCs. This clonotype was obtained from a woman aged 60-75 years with head and neck cancer. CDR3 sequence reads: CASSLVGDPSGANVLTF. CDR3 bases: TGCGCCAGCAGCTTGGTGGGGGATCCCTCTGGGGCCAACGTCCTGACTTTC.